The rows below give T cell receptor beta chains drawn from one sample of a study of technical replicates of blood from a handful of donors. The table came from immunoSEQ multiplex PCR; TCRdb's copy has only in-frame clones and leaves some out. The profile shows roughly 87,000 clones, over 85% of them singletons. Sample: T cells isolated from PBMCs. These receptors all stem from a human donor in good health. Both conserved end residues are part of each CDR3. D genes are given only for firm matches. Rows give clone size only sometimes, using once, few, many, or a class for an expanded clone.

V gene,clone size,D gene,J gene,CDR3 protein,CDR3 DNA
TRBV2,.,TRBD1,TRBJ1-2,CASSDWTGVGYTF,TGTGCCAGCAGTGATTGGACAGGGGTCGGCTACACCTTC
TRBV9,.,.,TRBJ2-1,CASSATGSYNEQFF,TGTGCCAGCAGCGCCACAGGGTCTTACAATGAGCAGTTCTTC
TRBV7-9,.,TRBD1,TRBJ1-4,CASSYGTDNEKLFF,TGTGCCAGCAGCTACGGGACAGATAATGAAAAACTGTTTTTT
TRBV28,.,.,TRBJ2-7,CASTPGHNSYEQYF,TGTGCCAGCACCCCGGGACACAACTCCTACGAGCAGTACTTC
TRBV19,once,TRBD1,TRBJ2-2,CASRGTGNTGELFF,TGTGCCAGTAGGGGGACAGGGAACACCGGGGAGCTGTTTTTT
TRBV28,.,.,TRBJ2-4,CATSYGQNIQYF,TGTGCCACTTCGTACGGTCAAAACATTCAGTACTTC
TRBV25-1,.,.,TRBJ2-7,CASSVGGKAYEQYF,TGTGCCAGCAGTGTGGGGGGTAAGGCCTACGAGCAGTACTTC
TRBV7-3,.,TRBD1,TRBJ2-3,CASSRRQGGGTDTQYF,TGTGCCAGCAGCCGCCGACAGGGGGGTGGCACAGATACGCAGTATTTT
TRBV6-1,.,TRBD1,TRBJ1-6,CASRATGTGDSPLHF,TGTGCCAGCAGAGCCACCGGGACAGGAGATTCACCCCTCCACTTT
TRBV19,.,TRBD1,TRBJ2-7,CASSSDRGRYEQYF,TGTGCCAGTAGCTCCGACAGGGGTCGGTACGAGCAGTACTTC